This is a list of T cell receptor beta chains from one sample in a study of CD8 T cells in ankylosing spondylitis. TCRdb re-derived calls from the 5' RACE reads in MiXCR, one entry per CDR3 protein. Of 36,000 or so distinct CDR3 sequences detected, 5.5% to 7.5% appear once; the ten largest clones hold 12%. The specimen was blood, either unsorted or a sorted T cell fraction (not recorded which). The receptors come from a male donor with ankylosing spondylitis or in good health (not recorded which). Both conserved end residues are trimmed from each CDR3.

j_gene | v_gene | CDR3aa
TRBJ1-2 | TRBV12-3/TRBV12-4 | ASSLGYGYT
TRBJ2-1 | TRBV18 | ASHGAEQF
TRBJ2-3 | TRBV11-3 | ASSLVRSLASSQY
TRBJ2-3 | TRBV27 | ASTSLPAFPGTDTQY
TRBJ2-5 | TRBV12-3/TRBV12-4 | ASSLAPEETQY
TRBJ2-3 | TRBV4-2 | ASSQLAGGRTDTQY
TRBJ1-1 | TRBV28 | ASSFPPPGMLAEAF
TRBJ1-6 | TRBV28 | ASSLTRSIPLH
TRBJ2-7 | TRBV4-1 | ASSAGTGGLYEQY
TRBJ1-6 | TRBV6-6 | ASSYSNNSPLH
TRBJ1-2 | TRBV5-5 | ASSLTGVPANYGYT
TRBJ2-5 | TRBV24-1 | ATSHKWKARETQY
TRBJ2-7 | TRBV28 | ASRTGGYSYEQY
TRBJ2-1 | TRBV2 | ASSPTRERGNSYNEQF
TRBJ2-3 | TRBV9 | ASSGRTGGTDTQY
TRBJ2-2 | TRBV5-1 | TSSLSLGDTGELF
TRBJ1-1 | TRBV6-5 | ASSYEGGHEAF
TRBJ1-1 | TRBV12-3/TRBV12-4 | ASSRTEEAF
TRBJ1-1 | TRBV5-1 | ASKQALNTEAF
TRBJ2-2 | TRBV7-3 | ASSLLGPESGELF
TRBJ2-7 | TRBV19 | ASRGSPRSYEQY
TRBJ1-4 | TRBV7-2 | ASSSHGKPGEKLF
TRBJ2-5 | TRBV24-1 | ATSDSPLAGWETQY
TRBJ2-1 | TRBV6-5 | ASSSLVLHNEQF
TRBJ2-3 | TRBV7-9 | ASSQWRSAQY
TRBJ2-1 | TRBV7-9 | ASSPRVGREDEQF
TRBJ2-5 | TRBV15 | ATSRDTAKMTQY
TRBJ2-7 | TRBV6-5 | ASSSGQLYEQY